This TCR beta chain was profiled in a study of human T cells and chemical hapten exposure. Time point reported: patch test 1, 2 weeks after DPC sensitization. As for treatment: therapeutic diphenylcyclopropenone sensitization with weekly scalp DPC. V gave up 0 bases and J gave up 2 bases, with 11 bases separating them. The length of the CDR3 is 15 residues. Looked up from germline, CDR1 is SGHNT and CDR2 is YYREEE (reference sequence). Only a few counts were recorded for this clonotype. A single record per CDR3 protein comes from TCRdb applying MiXCR to the RACE reads. The table lists 300,000 to 450,000 distinct CDR3 sequences, approximately 5% of them singletons, with 2% to 2.5% in the top ten.

The chain recombines TRBV5-4 with TRBJ1-2, with D hard to call. This sequence was found in a woman in her fifties or sixties with alopecia areata. Some clones in this sample may be carry-over from other donors' samples. This sample comprised whole blood, obtained in connection with sensitization to the hapten diphenylcyclopropenone (DPC). The CDR3 coding sequence is TGTGCCAGCAGCTTGGAGCAGGCCCGGAACTATGGCTACACCTTC. Translating gives CASSLEQARNYGYTF.